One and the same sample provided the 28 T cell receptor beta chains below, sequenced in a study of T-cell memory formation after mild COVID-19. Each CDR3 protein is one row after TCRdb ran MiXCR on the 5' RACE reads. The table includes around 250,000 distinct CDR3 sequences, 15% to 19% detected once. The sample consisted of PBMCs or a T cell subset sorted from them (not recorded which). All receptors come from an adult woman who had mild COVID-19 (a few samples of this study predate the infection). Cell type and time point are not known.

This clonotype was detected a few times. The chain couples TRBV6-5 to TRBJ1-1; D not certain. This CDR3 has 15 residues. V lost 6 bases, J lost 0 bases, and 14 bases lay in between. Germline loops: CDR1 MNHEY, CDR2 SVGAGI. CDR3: CASSRASDLNTEAFF. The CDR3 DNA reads TGTGCCAGCAGCCGGGCTTCCGACCTGAACACTGAAGCTTTCTTT.

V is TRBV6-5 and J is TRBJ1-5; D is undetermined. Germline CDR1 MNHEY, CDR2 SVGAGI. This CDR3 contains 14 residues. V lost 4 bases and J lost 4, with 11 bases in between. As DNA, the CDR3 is TGTGCCAGCAGTTTGGACCACCAAAATCAGCCCCAGCATTTT. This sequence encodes CASSLDHQNQPQHF.

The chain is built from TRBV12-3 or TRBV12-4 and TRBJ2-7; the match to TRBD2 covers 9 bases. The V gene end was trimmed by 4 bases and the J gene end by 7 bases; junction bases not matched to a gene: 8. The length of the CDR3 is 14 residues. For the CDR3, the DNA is TGTGCCAGCAGTTGGGCTAGCGGGACCCGGGAGCAGTACTTC. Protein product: CASSWASGTREQYF.

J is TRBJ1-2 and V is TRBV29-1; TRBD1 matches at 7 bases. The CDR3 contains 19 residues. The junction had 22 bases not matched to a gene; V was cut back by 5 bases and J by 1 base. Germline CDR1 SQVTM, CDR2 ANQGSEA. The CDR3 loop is CSVLWLIRDRYVSNYGYTF. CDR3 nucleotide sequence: TGCAGCGTTCTATGGCTGATCCGGGACAGATACGTGAGTAACTATGGCTACACCTTC.

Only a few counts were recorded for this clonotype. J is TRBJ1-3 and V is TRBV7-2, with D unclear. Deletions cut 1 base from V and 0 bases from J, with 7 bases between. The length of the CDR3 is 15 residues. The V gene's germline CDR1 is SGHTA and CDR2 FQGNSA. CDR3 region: CASSLEQISGNTIYF. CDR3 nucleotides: TGTGCCAGCAGCTTAGAACAGATCTCTGGAAACACCATATATTTT.

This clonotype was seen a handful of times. For the CDR3, the DNA is TGTGCCAGCAGTTACACCTACACAGGGTTCGGTTCCTACGAGCAGTACTTC. Amino acids: CASSYTYTGFGSYEQYF. The V call is TRBV6-5, the J call TRBJ2-7; tentative D call: TRBD1 (6 bases). The V end was cut by 2 bases, the J end by 1 base, with 18 bases between. The length of the CDR3 is 17 residues. Germline values: CDR1 MNHEY, CDR2 SVGAGI.

In DNA, the CDR3 is TGTGCCATCTTTGACGGGGACTATGGCTACACCTTC. This codes for CAIFDGDYGYTF. This chain links TRBV10-3 with TRBJ1-2; D gene unclear. Germline V gene sequence: CDR1 ENHRY, CDR2 SYGVKD. The V gene lost 8 bases and the J gene lost 3 bases, with 10 bases spanning the gap. CDR3 size: 12 residues.

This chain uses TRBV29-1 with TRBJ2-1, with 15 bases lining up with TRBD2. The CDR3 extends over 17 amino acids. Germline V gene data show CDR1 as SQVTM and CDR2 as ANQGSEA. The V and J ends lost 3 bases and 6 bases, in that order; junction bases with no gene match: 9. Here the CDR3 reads CSVEGLAGGRLRNEQFF. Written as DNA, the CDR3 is TGCAGCGTTGAGGGACTAGCGGGAGGAAGACTACGCAATGAGCAGTTCTTC.

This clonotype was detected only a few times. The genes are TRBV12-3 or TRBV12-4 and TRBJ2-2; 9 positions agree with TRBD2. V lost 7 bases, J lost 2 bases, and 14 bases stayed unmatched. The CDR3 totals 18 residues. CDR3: CASTPYGLAGKNTGELFF. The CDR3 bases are TGTGCCAGCACCCCCTACGGGCTAGCGGGAAAAAACACCGGGGAGCTGTTTTTT.

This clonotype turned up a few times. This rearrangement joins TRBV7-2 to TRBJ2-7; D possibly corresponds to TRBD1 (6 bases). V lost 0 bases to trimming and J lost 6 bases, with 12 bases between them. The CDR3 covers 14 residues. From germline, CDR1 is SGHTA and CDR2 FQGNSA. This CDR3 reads CASSLAGQGSEQYF. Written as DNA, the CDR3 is TGTGCCAGCAGCTTAGCGGGTCAGGGGAGCGAGCAGTACTTC.

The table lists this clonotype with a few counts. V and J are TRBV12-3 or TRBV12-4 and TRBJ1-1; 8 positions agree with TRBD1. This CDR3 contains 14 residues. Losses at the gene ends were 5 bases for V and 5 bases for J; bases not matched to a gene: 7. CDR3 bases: TGTGCCAGCAGTGCCGACAGGGGTGAGACTGAAGCTTTCTTT. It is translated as CASSADRGETEAFF.

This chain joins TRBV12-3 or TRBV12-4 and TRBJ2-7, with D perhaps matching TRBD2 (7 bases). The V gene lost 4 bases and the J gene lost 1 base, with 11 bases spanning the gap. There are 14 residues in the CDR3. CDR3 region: CASSSRGGSYEQYF. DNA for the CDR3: TGTGCCAGCAGTTCCAGGGGAGGGTCCTACGAGCAGTACTTC.

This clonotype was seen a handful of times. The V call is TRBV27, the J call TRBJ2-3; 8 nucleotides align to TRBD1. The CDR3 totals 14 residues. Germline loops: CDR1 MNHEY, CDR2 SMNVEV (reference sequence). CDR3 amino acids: CVTAQGARADTQYF. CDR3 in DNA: TGTGTCACGGCCCAGGGGGCGCGGGCAGATACGCAGTATTTT.

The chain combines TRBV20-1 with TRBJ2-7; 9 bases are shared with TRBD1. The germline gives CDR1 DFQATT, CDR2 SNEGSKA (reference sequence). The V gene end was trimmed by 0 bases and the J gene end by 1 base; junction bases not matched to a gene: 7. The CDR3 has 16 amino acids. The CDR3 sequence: CSARDTRTGDSYEQYF. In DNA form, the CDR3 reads TGCAGTGCTAGAGACACACGGACAGGGGATTCCTACGAGCAGTACTTC.

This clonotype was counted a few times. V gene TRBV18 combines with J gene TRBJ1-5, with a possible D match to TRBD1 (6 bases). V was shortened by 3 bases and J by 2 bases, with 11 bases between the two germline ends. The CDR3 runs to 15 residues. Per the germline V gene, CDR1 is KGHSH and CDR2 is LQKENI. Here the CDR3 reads CASSPWGGRNQPQHF. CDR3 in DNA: TGTGCCAGCTCACCTTGGGGGGGCCGCAATCAGCCCCAGCATTTT. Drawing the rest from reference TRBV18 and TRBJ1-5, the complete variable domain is NAGVMQNPRHLVRRRGQEARLRCSPMKGHSHVYWYRQLPEEGLKFMVYLQKENIIDESGMPKERFSAEFPKEGPSILRIQQVVRGDSAAYFCASSPWGGRNQPQHFGDGTRLSIL.

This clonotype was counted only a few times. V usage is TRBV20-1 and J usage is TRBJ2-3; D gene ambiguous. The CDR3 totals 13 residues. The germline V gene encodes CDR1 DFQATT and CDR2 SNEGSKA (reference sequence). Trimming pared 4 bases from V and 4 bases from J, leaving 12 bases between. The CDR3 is CSATFSVPDTQYF. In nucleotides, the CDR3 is TGCAGTGCTACTTTTTCTGTCCCAGATACGCAGTATTTT.

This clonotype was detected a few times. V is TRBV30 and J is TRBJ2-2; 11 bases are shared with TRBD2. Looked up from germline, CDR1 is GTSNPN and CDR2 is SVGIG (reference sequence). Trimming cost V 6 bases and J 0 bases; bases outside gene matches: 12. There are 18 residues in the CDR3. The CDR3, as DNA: TGTGCCTGCCCATGGGGACTAGCGGCACTATCGAACACCGGGGAGCTGTTTTTT. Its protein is CACPWGLAALSNTGELFF.

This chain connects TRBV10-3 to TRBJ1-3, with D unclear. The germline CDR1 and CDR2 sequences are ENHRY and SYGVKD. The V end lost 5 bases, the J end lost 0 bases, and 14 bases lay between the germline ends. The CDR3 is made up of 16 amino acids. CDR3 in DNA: TGTGCCATCAGTACCGCACAGTCCCACTCTGGAAACACCATATATTTT. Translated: CAISTAQSHSGNTIYF.

Here the CDR3 DNA reads TGTGCCAGCAGCTTACGCCAGGGGAGCAATCAGCCCCAGCATTTT. Protein sequence: CASSLRQGSNQPQHF. The chain couples TRBV7-8 to TRBJ1-5; D possibly corresponds to TRBD1 (6 bases). The V gene lost 2 bases and the J gene lost 1 base, with 9 bases spanning the gap. Germline lookup yields CDR1 SGHVS and CDR2 FQNEAQ. This CDR3 comprises 15 residues.

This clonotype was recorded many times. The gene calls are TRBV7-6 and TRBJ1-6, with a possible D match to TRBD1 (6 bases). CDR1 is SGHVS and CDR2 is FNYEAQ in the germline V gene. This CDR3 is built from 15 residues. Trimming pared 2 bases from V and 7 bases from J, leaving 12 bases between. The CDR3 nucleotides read TGTGCCAGCAGCTTACAACAGGGATTAAATTCACCCCTCCACTTT. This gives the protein CASSLQQGLNSPLHF.

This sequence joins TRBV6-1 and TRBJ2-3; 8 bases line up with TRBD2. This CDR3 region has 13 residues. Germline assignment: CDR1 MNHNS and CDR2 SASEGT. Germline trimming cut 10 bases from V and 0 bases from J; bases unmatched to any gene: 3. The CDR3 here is CATGLASTDTQYF. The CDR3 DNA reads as TGTGCCACCGGACTAGCTAGCACAGATACGCAGTATTTT.

The CDR3 DNA follows: TGTGCCAGCAGTGAATGGGATGTGGGGGAGCAGTTCTTC. Translated: CASSEWDVGEQFF. The V and J genes are TRBV2 and TRBJ2-1; D unresolved. Germline V gene lookup returns CDR1 SNHLY and CDR2 FYNNEI. V was shortened by 2 bases and J by 10 bases, with 12 bases between the two germline ends. This CDR3 spans 13 amino acids.

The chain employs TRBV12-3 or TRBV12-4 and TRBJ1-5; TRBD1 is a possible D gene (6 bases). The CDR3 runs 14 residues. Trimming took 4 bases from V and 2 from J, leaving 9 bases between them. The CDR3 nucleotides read TGTGCCAGCAGTTCGCAGGGGCGCAATCAGCCCCAGCATTTT. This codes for CASSSQGRNQPQHF.

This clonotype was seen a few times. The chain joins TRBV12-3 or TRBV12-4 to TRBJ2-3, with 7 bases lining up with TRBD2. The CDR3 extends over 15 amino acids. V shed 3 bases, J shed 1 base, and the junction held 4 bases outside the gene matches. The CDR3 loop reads CASSFGAGRTDTQYF. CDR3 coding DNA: TGTGCCAGCAGTTTCGGAGCGGGACGCACAGATACGCAGTATTTT.

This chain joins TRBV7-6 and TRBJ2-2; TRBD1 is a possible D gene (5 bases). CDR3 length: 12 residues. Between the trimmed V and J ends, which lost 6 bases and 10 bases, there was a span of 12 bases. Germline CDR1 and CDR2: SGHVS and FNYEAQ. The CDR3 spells CASSQVGQELFF. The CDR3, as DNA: TGTGCCAGCAGTCAAGTAGGACAGGAGCTGTTTTTT.

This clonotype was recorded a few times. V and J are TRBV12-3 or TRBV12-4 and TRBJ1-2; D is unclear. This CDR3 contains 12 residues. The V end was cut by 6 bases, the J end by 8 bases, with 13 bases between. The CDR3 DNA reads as TGTGCCAGCAGCCGCGGACCAGAGGGCTACACCTTC. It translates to CASSRGPEGYTF.

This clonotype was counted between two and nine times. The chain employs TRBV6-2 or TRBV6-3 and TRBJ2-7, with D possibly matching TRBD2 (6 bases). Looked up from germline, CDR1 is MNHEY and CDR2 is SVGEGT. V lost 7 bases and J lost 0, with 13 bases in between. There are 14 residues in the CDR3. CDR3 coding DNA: TGTGCCAGCAACCTTCGGGGGAGCTCCTACGAGCAGTACTTC. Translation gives CASNLRGSSYEQYF.

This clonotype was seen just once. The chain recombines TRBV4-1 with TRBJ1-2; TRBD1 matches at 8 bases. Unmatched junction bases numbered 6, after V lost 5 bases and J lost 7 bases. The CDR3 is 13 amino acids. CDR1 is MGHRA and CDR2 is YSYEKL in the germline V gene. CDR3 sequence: CASSTTGTGGYTF. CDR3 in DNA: TGCGCCAGCAGCACTACCGGGACAGGTGGCTACACCTTC.